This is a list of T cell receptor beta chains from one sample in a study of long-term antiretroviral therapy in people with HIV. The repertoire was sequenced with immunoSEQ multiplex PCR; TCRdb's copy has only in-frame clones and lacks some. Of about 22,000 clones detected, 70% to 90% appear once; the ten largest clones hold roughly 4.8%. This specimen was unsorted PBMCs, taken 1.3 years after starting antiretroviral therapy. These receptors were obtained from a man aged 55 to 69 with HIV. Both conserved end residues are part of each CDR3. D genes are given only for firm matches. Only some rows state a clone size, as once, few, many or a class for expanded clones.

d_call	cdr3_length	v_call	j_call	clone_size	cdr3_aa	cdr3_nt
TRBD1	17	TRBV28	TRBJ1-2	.	CASSPGTGGRPNYGYTF	TGTGCCAGCAGTCCAGGGACAGGGGGGCGACCCAACTATGGCTACACCTTC
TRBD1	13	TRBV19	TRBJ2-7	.	CASSYRGAYEQYF	TGTGCCAGTAGTTACAGGGGGGCCTACGAGCAGTACTTC
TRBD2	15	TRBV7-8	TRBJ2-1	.	CASTLGLAGYNEQFF	TGTGCCAGCACCCTCGGGCTAGCGGGATACAATGAGCAGTTCTTC
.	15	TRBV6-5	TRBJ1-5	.	CASSQSHRSNQPQHF	TGTGCCAGCAGCCAATCACATAGGAGCAATCAGCCCCAGCATTTT
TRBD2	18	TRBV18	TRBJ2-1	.	CASSPGFSSGGTYNEQFF	TGTGCCAGCTCACCAGGGTTTTCTAGCGGGGGGACCTACAATGAGCAGTTCTTC
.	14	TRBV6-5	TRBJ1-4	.	CASSYFRVHEKLFF	TGTGCCAGCAGTTACTTCCGGGTTCATGAAAAACTGTTTTTT
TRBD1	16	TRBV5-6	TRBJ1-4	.	CASSFGAGTVNEKLFF	TGTGCCAGCAGTTTTGGAGCCGGGACAGTTAATGAAAAACTGTTTTTT
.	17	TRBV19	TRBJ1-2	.	CASNTAYNQGHLYGYTF	TGTGCCAGTAACACAGCCTATAATCAGGGACACCTCTATGGCTACACCTTC
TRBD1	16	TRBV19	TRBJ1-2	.	CASSILTGLSIYGYTF	TGTGCCAGTAGTATCTTGACAGGGTTAAGTATCTATGGCTACACCTTC
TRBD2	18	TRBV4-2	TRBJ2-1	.	CASSQVHVGEGGYNEQFF	TGTGCCAGCAGCCAAGTGCATGTGGGGGAGGGCGGGTACAATGAGCAGTTCTTC
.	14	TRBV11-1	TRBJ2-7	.	CASSLAGGGLEQYF	TGTGCCAGCAGCTTAGCAGGGGGGGGCCTCGAGCAGTACTTC
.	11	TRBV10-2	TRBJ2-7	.	CASSEIYEQYF	TGCGCCAGCAGTGAAATCTACGAGCAGTACTTC
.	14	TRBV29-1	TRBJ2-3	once	CSVEGQGLADTQYF	TGCAGCGTTGAAGGTCAGGGGCTGGCAGATACGCAGTATTTT
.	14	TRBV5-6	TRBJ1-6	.	CASSLVMGDSPLHF	TGTGCCAGCAGCCTCGTGATGGGTGATTCACCCCTCCACTTT
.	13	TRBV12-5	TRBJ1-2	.	CASGLERGIGYTF	TGTGCTAGTGGTTTGGAAAGGGGTATTGGCTACACCTTC
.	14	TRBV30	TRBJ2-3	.	CAWTRVLRSDTQYF	TGTGCCTGGACCAGGGTCCTGCGAAGCGATACGCAGTATTTT
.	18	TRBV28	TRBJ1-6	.	CASNFPLGRSSYNSPLHF	TGTGCCAGCAACTTTCCCCTCGGGAGGAGCTCCTATAATTCACCCCTCCACTTT
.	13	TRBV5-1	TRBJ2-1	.	CASSTWTGNEQFF	TGCGCCAGCAGCACCTGGACCGGGAATGAGCAGTTCTTC
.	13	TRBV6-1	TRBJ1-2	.	CASSEAHNYGYTF	TGTGCCAGCAGTGAAGCGCATAACTATGGCTACACCTTC
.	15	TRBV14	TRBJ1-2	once	CASSQGTGRNYGYTF	TGTGCCAGCAGCCAAGGAACAGGGCGTAACTATGGCTACACCTTC
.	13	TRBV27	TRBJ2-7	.	CASSPMGSYEQYF	TGTGCCAGCAGTCCCATGGGCTCCTACGAGCAGTACTTC
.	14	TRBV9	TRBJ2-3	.	CASSARLPPDTQYF	TGTGCCAGCAGCGCGCGACTCCCCCCGGATACGCAGTATTTT
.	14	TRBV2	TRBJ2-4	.	CASSEGGPKNIQYF	TGTGCCAGCAGTGAGGGTGGGCCCAAAAACATTCAGTACTTC
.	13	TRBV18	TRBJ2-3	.	CASSPDRTDTQYF	TGTGCCAGCTCACCAGACCGCACAGATACGCAGTATTTT
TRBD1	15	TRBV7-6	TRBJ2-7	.	CASSARDSSSYEQYF	TGTGCCAGCAGCGCCCGGGACAGCAGCTCCTACGAGCAGTACTTC
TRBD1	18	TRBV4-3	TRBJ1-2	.	CASSPETLGQGLNYGYTF	TGCGCCAGCAGCCCAGAGACCCTGGGACAGGGCTTAAACTATGGCTACACCTTC
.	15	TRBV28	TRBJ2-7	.	CASRDLALSSYEQYF	TGTGCCAGCAGGGACCTAGCCTTGAGCTCCTACGAGCAGTACTTC
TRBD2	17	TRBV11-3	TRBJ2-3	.	CASSLAVGGSAVDTQYF	TGTGCCAGCAGCTTAGCGGTCGGCGGGAGTGCGGTCGATACGCAGTATTTT
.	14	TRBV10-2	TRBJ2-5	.	CASSDGFSRETQYF	TGCGCCAGCAGTGATGGGTTCTCGAGGGAGACCCAGTACTTC
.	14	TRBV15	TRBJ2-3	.	CATSVGVSTDTQYF	TGTGCCACCAGCGTGGGCGTTAGCACAGATACGCAGTATTTT
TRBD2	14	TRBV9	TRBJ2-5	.	CASSVSGGRETQYF	TGTGCCAGCAGCGTGAGCGGGGGTCGGGAGACCCAGTACTTC
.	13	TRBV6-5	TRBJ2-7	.	CASTQTRGSEQYF	TGTGCCAGCACCCAGACCAGGGGAAGCGAGCAGTACTTC
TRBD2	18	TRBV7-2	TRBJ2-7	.	CASSLVPGLAGGSYEQYF	TGTGCCAGCAGCTTAGTCCCGGGACTAGCGGGCGGATCCTACGAGCAGTACTTC
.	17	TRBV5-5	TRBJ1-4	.	CASSLGFLGGASEKLFF	TGTGCCAGCAGCTTGGGTTTTTTAGGGGGGGCGAGTGAAAAACTGTTTTTT
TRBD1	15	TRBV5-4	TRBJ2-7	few	CASSKDRDFGYEQYF	TGTGCCAGCAGCAAGGACAGGGACTTTGGCTACGAGCAGTACTTC
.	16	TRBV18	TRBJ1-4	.	CASSPSGGFFNEKLFF	TGTGCCAGCTCACCGTCAGGTGGATTTTTTAATGAAAAACTGTTTTTT
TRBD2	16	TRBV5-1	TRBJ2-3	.	CASSLVLAGGSDTQYF	TGCGCCAGCAGCTTGGTGCTAGCGGGGGGGTCGGATACGCAGTATTTT
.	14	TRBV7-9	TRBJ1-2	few	CASSWQGFPYGYTF	TGTGCCAGCAGCTGGCAGGGATTCCCCTATGGCTACACCTTC
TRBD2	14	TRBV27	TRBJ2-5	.	CASSLAGVRETQYF	TGTGCCAGCAGTTTAGCGGGAGTGAGGGAGACCCAGTACTTC
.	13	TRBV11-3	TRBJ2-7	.	CASSLEGGYEQYF	TGTGCCAGCAGCTTAGAAGGGGGTTACGAGCAGTACTTC
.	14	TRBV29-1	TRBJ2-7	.	CSGGPDKNSYEQYF	TGCAGCGGGGGCCCGGACAAAAACTCCTACGAGCAGTACTTC
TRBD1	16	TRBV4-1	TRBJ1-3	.	CASSLGQGPTGNTIYF	TGCGCCAGCAGCCTCGGACAGGGGCCTACTGGAAACACCATATATTTT
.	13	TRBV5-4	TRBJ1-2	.	CASSLEGSYGYTF	TGTGCCAGCAGCTTGGAAGGGTCCTATGGCTACACCTTC
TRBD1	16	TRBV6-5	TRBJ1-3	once	CASSYRRQGAGNTIYF	TGTGCCAGCAGTTACCGGAGACAGGGAGCCGGAAACACCATATATTTT
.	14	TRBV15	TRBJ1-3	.	CATSTGPSGNTIYF	TGTGCCACCAGCACAGGCCCCTCTGGAAACACCATATATTTT
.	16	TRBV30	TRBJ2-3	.	CAWRPLQGPSTDTQYF	TGTGCCTGGAGACCCCTGCAAGGGCCAAGCACAGATACGCAGTATTTT
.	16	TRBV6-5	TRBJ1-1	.	CASSYFRSGGNTEAFF	TGTGCCAGCAGTTACTTCCGAAGCGGGGGGAACACTGAAGCTTTCTTT
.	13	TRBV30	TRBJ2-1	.	CAWSQGYYNEQFF	TGTGCCTGGAGCCAGGGATACTACAATGAGCAGTTCTTC
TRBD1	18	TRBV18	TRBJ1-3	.	CASSPLGPGQGKANTIYF	TGTGCCAGCTCACCACTGGGACCGGGACAGGGGAAAGCAAACACCATATATTTT
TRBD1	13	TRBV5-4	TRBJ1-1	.	CASSPGTDREAFF	TGTGCCAGCAGCCCTGGGACAGATCGAGAAGCTTTCTTT
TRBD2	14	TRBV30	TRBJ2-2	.	CAWDVGRDTGELFF	TGTGCCTGGGACGTTGGGAGGGACACCGGGGAGCTGTTTTTT
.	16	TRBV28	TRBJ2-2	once	CASRGRDGSNTGELFF	TGTGCCAGCCGCGGCCGGGACGGTTCGAACACCGGGGAGCTGTTTTTT